A single sample gave rise to the 30 T cell receptor beta chains below, sequenced in a study of Ad26.COV2.S vaccination and SARS-CoV-2 variants. The treatment was: 19 received Ad26.COV2.S at low or high dose, single or two shots; about 5 received placebo; per-sample allocation not given. It was on day 63 after the first vaccine or placebo injection that samples were taken. Data came from immunoSEQ multiplex PCR; TCRdb stores just in-frame clones and leaves some out. The table lists about 400,000 clones, about 88% of them singletons. The material sequenced was peripheral blood, taken in a trial of Ad26.COV2.S vaccine versus placebo. The source of these receptors is a person between 18 and 65 years old who received the Ad26.COV2.S COVID-19 vaccine or a placebo.

This sequence joins TRBV5-1 and TRBJ2-3, with TRBD1 as a possible D gene (6 bases). The germline gives CDR1 SGHRS, CDR2 YFSETQ. This CDR3 spans 14 amino acids. V was pared by 7 bases and J by 0 bases, with 12 bases between. CDR3 sequence: CASGGQPSTDTQYF. The CDR3 DNA is TGCGCCAGCGGGGGCCAGCCAAGCACAGATACGCAGTATTTT.

The genes are TRBV15 and TRBJ1-4, with 7 nucleotides matching TRBD1. V shed 1 base, J shed 8 bases, and the junction held 7 bases outside the gene matches. This CDR3 spans 15 amino acids. In germline, CDR1 is LNHNV, CDR2 YYDKDF (reference sequence). This CDR3 reads CATSRVTGPSEKLFF. Here the CDR3 DNA reads TGTGCCACCAGCAGAGTGACAGGGCCATCCGAAAAACTGTTTTTT.

The CDR3 loop is CASSPSDGYQPQHF. Written as DNA, the CDR3 is TGTGCCAGCAGTCCCTCGGACGGTTATCAGCCCCAGCATTTT. This rearrangement joins TRBV6-5 to TRBJ1-5; D gene unclear. The CDR3 is 14 residues long. The V and J ends lost 5 bases and 5 bases respectively, with 13 bases between them. Germline lookup yields CDR1 MNHEY and CDR2 SVGAGI.

V is TRBV4-2 and J is TRBJ2-1; the match to TRBD2 covers 10 bases. This CDR3 spans 15 amino acids. CDR1 is LGHNA, CDR2 YNFKEQ, per germline. With V trimmed by 0 bases and J by 9 bases, 5 bases remained unmatched. In DNA, the CDR3 is TGTGCCAGCAGCCAAGAAACTAGCGGGACATCTGAGCAGTTCTTC. Amino acids: CASSQETSGTSEQFF.

The J gene is TRBJ2-5, the V gene TRBV20-1; D possibly corresponds to TRBD1 (6 bases). The ends were cut back, 3 bases at V and 2 bases at J, with 13 bases in the middle. The germline V gene encodes CDR1 DFQATT and CDR2 SNEGSKA (reference sequence). The CDR3 sequence is 14 residues long. The CDR3 coding sequence is TGCAGTGCTAGTTTGGACAGCAAGCAAGAGACCCAGTACTTC. Its protein product is CSASLDSKQETQYF.

The V call is TRBV30, the J call TRBJ1-1, with unresolved D. In germline, CDR1 is GTSNPN, CDR2 SVGIG (reference sequence). This CDR3 is 13 amino acids long. The V end lost 8 bases, the J end lost 5 bases, and 18 bases lay between the germline ends. This chain's CDR3 is CAGRLSGNTEAFF. CDR3 in DNA: TGTGCCGGAAGACTAAGTGGAAATACTGAAGCTTTCTTT.

The chain carries TRBV7-3 and TRBJ2-7; tentatively, D is TRBD1 or TRBD2 (5 bases each). Trimming took 2 bases from V and 6 from J, leaving 14 bases between them. The germline V gene encodes CDR1 SGHTA and CDR2 FQGTGA. The CDR3 covers 14 residues. CDR3 sequence (DNA): TGTGCCAGCAGCTTAGACGGGGCGAGGAGCGAGCAGTACTTC. This encodes CASSLDGARSEQYF.

The CDR3 loop is CASSGTGGVTEAFF. The DNA for the CDR3 is TGTGCCAGCTCCGGGACAGGGGGCGTCACTGAAGCTTTCTTT. The genes are TRBV6-6 and TRBJ1-1; TRBD1 matches 12 bases. J gave up 4 bases and V 8 bases, and 5 bases lay outside the gene matches. Germline V gene lookup returns CDR1 MNHNY and CDR2 SVGAGI (reference sequence). This CDR3 contains 14 residues.

This clone was seen just once. The chain joins TRBV7-3 to TRBJ2-1, with D perhaps TRBD1 or TRBD2 (7 bases each). CDR3 length: 16 residues. Per germline, CDR1 SGHTA and CDR2 FQGTGA. V dropped 4 bases and J dropped 9 bases, with 22 bases sitting between them. The CDR3 spells CASSSTGQAGLSEQFF. The CDR3 nucleotides read TGTGCCAGCAGCTCCACAGGACAGGCGGGACTATCTGAGCAGTTCTTC.

This chain joins TRBV5-5 and TRBJ2-7; no clear D gene. The germline CDR1 and CDR2 sequences are SGHKS and YYEKEE (reference sequence). The CDR3 runs to 14 residues. Between the trimmed V and J ends, which lost 4 bases and 4 bases, there was a span of 15 bases. The CDR3 bases are TGTGCCAGCAGCCTGGCGGACGGCATATACGAGCAGTACTTC. This translates into CASSLADGIYEQYF.

The gene calls are TRBV19 and TRBJ2-5, with 7 bases that match TRBD1. The germline gives CDR1 LNHDA, CDR2 SQIVND (reference sequence). The length of the CDR3 is 14 residues. V trimming: 3 bases; J trimming: 5 bases; junction bases outside the gene matches: 6. CDR3 protein: CASSISGQKETQYF. The CDR3 nucleotides are TGTGCCAGTAGTATCTCGGGACAGAAGGAGACCCAGTACTTC.

DNA for the CDR3: TGTGCCAGCAGTTTGTCCCACAGGGGGCAGGCCTATGGCTACACCTTC. This codes for CASSLSHRGQAYGYTF. The J gene is TRBJ1-2, the V gene TRBV27, with TRBD1 identical over 9 bases. This CDR3 has 16 residues. Germline CDR1 reads MNHEY; CDR2 reads SMNVEV (reference sequence). Trimming cost V 3 bases and J 4 bases; bases outside gene matches: 9.

This clone appeared a single time. The V gene is TRBV27, the J gene TRBJ2-7; maybe TRBD1 (6 bases). The V gene's germline CDR1 is MNHEY and CDR2 SMNVEV (reference sequence). This CDR3 spans 15 amino acids. The ends were cut back, 3 bases at V and 1 base at J, with 13 bases in the middle. The CDR3: CASSFSQGTSYEQYF. For the CDR3, the DNA is TGTGCCAGCAGTTTCAGCCAGGGGACATCCTACGAGCAGTACTTC.

The gene calls are TRBV28 and TRBJ2-7; D ambiguous. Germline V gives CDR1 MDHEN, CDR2 SYDVKM. V shed 3 bases and J shed 5 bases, with 8 bases lying between them. The CDR3 has 12 amino acids. The CDR3 sequence is CASSLVGNEQYF. CDR3 sequence (DNA): TGTGCCAGCAGTTTGGTAGGGAACGAGCAGTACTTC. Full variable domain (outside the CDR3, taken from reference TRBV28 and TRBJ2-7): DVKVTQSSRYLVKRTGEKVFLECVQDMDHENMFWYRQDPGLGLRLIYFSYDVKMKEKGDIPEGYSVSREKKERFSLILESASTNQTSMYLCASSLVGNEQYFGPGTRLTVT.

The chain employs TRBV28 and TRBJ1-2, with 10 bases matching TRBD1. V lost 5 bases, J lost 0 bases, and 9 bases stayed unmatched. This CDR3 is 17 amino acids long. Germline CDR1 and CDR2: MDHEN and SYDVKM. CDR3 sequence (DNA): TGTGCCAGCAGTCTCCAAACGACAGGGGGCTCTAACTATGGCTACACCTTC. It codes for CASSLQTTGGSNYGYTF.

The chain has TRBV3-1 (or the pseudogene TRBV3-2) and TRBJ2-1; 8 bases agree with TRBD2. Germline trimming cut 1 base from V and 5 bases from J; bases unmatched to any gene: 4. The CDR3 is 15 residues long. Germline V gene sequence: CDR1 LGHDT, CDR2 YNNKEL (reference sequence). In DNA, the CDR3 is TGTGCCAGCAGCCAAGCGGGAGGGCTGAACAATGAGCAGTTCTTC. Protein: CASSQAGGLNNEQFF.

The chain uses TRBV2 and TRBJ2-1; possibly TRBD2 for D (5 bases). The CDR3 contains 15 residues. Trimming shortened V by 7 bases and J by 1 base, and 14 bases separated the two germline ends. Germline values: CDR1 SNHLY, CDR2 FYNNEI. CDR3 DNA sequence: TGTGCCAGCACATCACGGACTTGGTCCTACAATGAGCAGTTCTTC. The encoded protein is CASTSRTWSYNEQFF.

This clone was seen a few times. V usage is TRBV19 and J usage is TRBJ2-2; 11 bases line up with TRBD2. Germline V gives CDR1 LNHDA, CDR2 SQIVND (reference sequence). The CDR3 has 15 amino acids. V trimming: 4 bases; J trimming: 5 bases; junction bases outside the gene matches: 3. The DNA for the CDR3 is TGTGCCAGTAGTAGGGGGACTAGCGGAACCGGGGAGCTGTTTTTT. Protein product: CASSRGTSGTGELFF.

This sequence joins TRBV6-2 or TRBV6-3 and TRBJ2-7, with no clear D. Germline V gene sequence: CDR1 MNHEY, CDR2 SVGEGT. Trimming pared 0 bases from V and 3 bases from J, leaving 3 bases between. The CDR3 covers 12 residues. The CDR3: CASSYSFYEQYF. CDR3 DNA sequence: TGTGCCAGCAGTTACTCTTTCTACGAGCAGTACTTC.

This clone appeared a single time. This sequence joins TRBV10-3 and TRBJ2-2; TRBD2 aligns across 13 bases. CDR1 and CDR2 (germline): ENHRY, SYGVKD. The ends lost 11 bases at V and 4 bases at J; junction bases unmatched: 4. The CDR3 runs to 14 residues. As DNA, the CDR3 is TGTGCCGTCGGGACTAGCGGGACCACCGGGGAGCTGTTTTTT. Its protein product is CAVGTSGTTGELFF.

V and J are TRBV2 and TRBJ1-2; perhaps TRBD1 as D (5 bases). The ends were cut back, 5 bases at V and 3 bases at J, with 13 bases in the middle. The CDR3 spans 14 residues. From germline, CDR1 is SNHLY and CDR2 FYNNEI. The CDR3 region is CASSRAGDYYGYTF. The DNA for the CDR3 is TGTGCCAGCAGTAGGGCGGGGGATTACTATGGCTACACCTTC.

J is TRBJ2-7 and V is TRBV5-1, with unresolved D. Germline CDR1 reads SGHRS; CDR2 reads YFSETQ. Trimming left V 4 bases short and J 2 bases short, with 13 bases between. The CDR3 is 14 amino acids. DNA for the CDR3: TGCGCCAGCAGCCCCTACGGTGAAACCTACGAGCAGTACTTC. The encoded protein is CASSPYGETYEQYF.

J is TRBJ2-3 and V is TRBV2, with unresolved D. V lost 4 bases and J 0 bases, leaving 11 bases between the germline ends. The length of the CDR3 is 15 residues. Germline V gene sequence: CDR1 SNHLY, CDR2 FYNNEI. CDR3 region: CASSGGRSSTDTQYF. The CDR3 coding sequence is TGTGCCAGCAGTGGGGGTAGATCTAGCACAGATACGCAGTATTTT.

CDR3 coding DNA: TGTGCCAGCGCCCCTAGCGGGAGGCCCGAGGAGACCCAGTACTTC. It is translated as CASAPSGRPEETQYF. The V call is TRBV7-9, the J call TRBJ2-5, with 11 bases aligning to TRBD2. Germline CDR1 is SEHNR and CDR2 is FQNEAQ (reference sequence). The CDR3 contains 15 residues. V was clipped by 8 bases and J by 5 bases; unmatched bases: 10.

V and J are TRBV6-5 and TRBJ2-3; 9 bases match TRBD2. CDR1 MNHEY and CDR2 SVGAGI come from the germline V gene. The V segment lost 0 bases and the J segment 3 bases; nucleotides outside the gene matches: 4. The CDR3 sequence is 16 residues long. As DNA, the CDR3 is TGTGCCAGCAGTTACTCGTGGCTAGCGGGGACAGATACGCAGTATTTT. This gives the protein CASSYSWLAGTDTQYF.

The V and J genes are TRBV28 and TRBJ1-2; 7 nucleotides align to TRBD1. V lost 6 bases and J lost 4; bases outside the gene matches: 5. CDR1 is MDHEN and CDR2 is SYDVKM in the germline V gene. CDR3 length equals 13 residues. This chain's CDR3 is CASRKGQIYGYTF. In DNA form, the CDR3 reads TGTGCCAGCAGAAAGGGACAGATCTATGGCTACACCTTC.

Remarks on this clone: Other nucleotide sequences in the sample specify the same CDR3. This chain uses TRBV24-1 with TRBJ2-3; D gene unclear. The germline gives CDR1 KGHDR, CDR2 SFDVKD. Trimming took 3 bases from V and 2 from J, leaving 11 bases between them. CDR3 length equals 15 residues. The CDR3 protein is CATSDGADHTDTQYF. In DNA, the CDR3 is TGTGCCACCAGTGATGGAGCAGACCACACAGATACGCAGTATTTT.

This clone was recorded at least ten times. The rearrangement links TRBV28 to TRBJ2-2; 10 bases align to TRBD1. The CDR3 consists of 16 residues. J lost 5 bases, V lost 4 bases, and 7 bases had no gene match. The V gene's germline CDR1 is MDHEN and CDR2 SYDVKM. For the CDR3, the DNA is TGTGCCAGCAGTTCCGGGACAGGGGATTGGACCGGGGAGCTGTTTTTT. Protein sequence: CASSSGTGDWTGELFF.

This chain joins TRBV28 and TRBJ2-7, with TRBD2 matching over 9 bases. Germline V gene lookup returns CDR1 MDHEN and CDR2 SYDVKM. The V segment lost 8 bases and the J segment 0 bases; nucleotides outside the gene matches: 8. The CDR3 covers 15 residues. CDR3 residues: CASHSSGTSSYEQYF. CDR3 nucleotides: TGTGCCAGCCACTCTAGCGGGACGAGCTCCTACGAGCAGTACTTC.

The J gene is TRBJ1-1, the V gene TRBV5-1; TRBD1 agrees at 7 bases. V dropped 9 bases and J dropped 0; count of bases not matched to a gene: 8. This CDR3 contains 14 residues. Germline CDR1 is SGHRS and CDR2 is YFSETQ. The CDR3 protein is CATRAGGMNTEAFF. The CDR3 nucleotides read TGCGCCACTCGGGCAGGGGGTATGAACACTGAAGCTTTCTTT.